Included here is one T cell receptor beta chain sequence, with context. The antigen remains undetermined. The assay was immunoSEQ multiplex PCR, and TCRdb's table has in-frame clones only and misses some. The sample gives 25,000 to 30,000 clones, approximately 89% of which show up once; around 0.89% is in the top ten. The source of the sample is a study of T cells in narcolepsy. Study context: Donors had narcolepsy type 1 or type 2, or were healthy controls. Notes on the study in general: Autoreactive HCRT-specific and TRIB2-specific clonotypes were marked in same-patient CSF-versus-blood CD4+ comparisons. In some patient and control memory CD4+ samples, autoreactive clones were absent. Reportedly, autoreactive clonotypes were serially detected in patients' blood but not controls'.

CDR3 size: 15 residues. Germline V gene lookup returns CDR1 MDHEN and CDR2 SYDVKM. V lost 2 bases, J lost 3 bases, and 11 bases lay in between. Material for sequencing was memory (CD45RA-) CD4+ T cells from blood. The sequence derives from a human donor in good health. V and J are TRBV28 and TRBJ1-5, with a tentative D call TRBD1 (5 bases). Written as DNA, the CDR3 is TGTGCCAGCAGTTTACCGGGACTGCACAATCAGCCCCAGCATTTT. Encoded protein: CASSLPGLHNQPQHF.